One and the same sample provided the 19 T cell receptor beta chains below, sequenced in a study of CD8+ T cells in alopecia areata. Reverse transcription of extracted RNA yielded cDNA, which provided the sequencing template. TCRdb's table, derived via immunoSEQ multiplex PCR, lists solely in-frame clones and lacks some. Among fewer than 350,000 clones, 58% were seen once, and the ten largest hold about 1.7%. Treatment described: oral pan-JAK inhibitor, 5-10 mg twice daily. The source material was CD4+ T cells sorted from blood, sampled at week 24, from a patient treated with tofacitinib. The receptor set was obtained from a human donor with alopecia areata.

This clone was detected only once. This chain uses TRBV7-9 with TRBJ2-7; D remains ambiguous. The germline CDR1 and CDR2 sequences are SEHNR and FQNEAQ (reference sequence). This CDR3 is 13 amino acids long. Trimming shortened V by 3 bases and J by 0 bases, and 6 bases separated the two germline ends. Here the CDR3 reads CASSLDGSYEQYF. DNA for the CDR3: TGTGCCAGCAGCTTGGACGGCTCCTACGAGCAGTACTTC.

The V and J genes are TRBV29-1 and TRBJ2-7, with 10 bases identical to TRBD1. Looked up from germline, CDR1 is SQVTM and CDR2 is ANQGSEA. V dropped 6 bases and J dropped 6; count of bases not matched to a gene: 8. This CDR3 contains 13 residues. The CDR3 loop reads CSVGTGEGLEQYF. The CDR3 DNA is TGCAGCGTAGGGACAGGGGAGGGGCTCGAGCAGTACTTC.

A few counts support this clone. The chain uses TRBV5-1 and TRBJ2-5, with 8 bases that match TRBD1. The germline V gene has CDR1 SGHRS and CDR2 YFSETQ. Unmatched junction bases numbered 13, after V lost 5 bases and J lost 1 base. The CDR3 covers 17 residues. The CDR3 is CASRPGGQLLIQETQYF. In nucleotides, the CDR3 is TGCGCCAGCAGGCCAGGGGGCCAACTACTGATCCAAGAGACCCAGTACTTC.

The V gene is TRBV14, the J gene TRBJ1-5; 7 positions match TRBD1. J was trimmed by 5 bases and V by 0 bases; bases with no gene match: 7. Germline CDR1 SGHDN, CDR2 FVKESK. This CDR3 is 16 amino acids long. CDR3: CASSQDGWQGDQPQHF. The CDR3 bases are TGTGCCAGCAGCCAAGATGGGTGGCAGGGGGATCAGCCCCAGCATTTT.

The chain joins TRBV30 to TRBJ1-6; D is perhaps TRBD1 (6 bases). Per the germline V gene, CDR1 is GTSNPN and CDR2 is SVGIG (reference sequence). With 7 bases removed from V and 8 bases from J, the gap between germline ends came to 12 bases. This CDR3 has 12 amino acids. As DNA, the CDR3 is TGTGCCTTTCACAGGGTCGATTCACCCCTCCACTTT. Translation: CAFHRVDSPLHF. The variable domain in full, completed from reference TRBV30 and TRBJ1-6, reads SQTIHQWPATLVQPVGSPLSLECTVEGTSNPNLYWYRQAAGRGLQLLFYSVGIGQISSEVPQNLSASRPQDRQFILSSKKLLLSDSGFYLCAFHRVDSPLHFGNGTRLTVT.

The V call is TRBV11-2, the J call TRBJ1-1, with TRBD1 as a possible D gene (6 bases). Between the trimmed V and J ends, which lost 1 base and 7 bases, there was a span of 7 bases. Looked up from germline, CDR1 is SGHAT and CDR2 is FQNNGV. The CDR3 totals 12 residues. The CDR3 DNA reads as TGTGCCAGCAGCTTAGTACAGGGTGAAGCTTTCTTT. It encodes CASSLVQGEAFF.

The chain recombines TRBV29-1 with TRBJ2-3; 10 nucleotides agree with TRBD1. With 8 bases clipped from V and 3 bases from J, the junction kept 5 bases outside the gene matches. The CDR3 length is 13 residues. CDR1 is SQVTM and CDR2 is ANQGSEA in the germline V gene. This CDR3 is CSTRDRGTDTQYF. The CDR3 nucleotides read TGCAGCACCCGGGACAGGGGTACAGATACGCAGTATTTT.

The chain employs TRBV9 and TRBJ2-7; the D is unclear. V was trimmed by 1 base and J by 6 bases, leaving 14 bases between them. The CDR3 spans 14 residues. The germline gives CDR1 SGDLS, CDR2 YYNGEE. In DNA form, the CDR3 reads TGTGCCAGCAGCGTATCGGCAGGCCCCGTCGAGCAGTACTTC. Protein: CASSVSAGPVEQYF.

The gene calls are TRBV7-2 and TRBJ1-1; possible D gene TRBD1, 6 bases. From germline, CDR1 is SGHTA and CDR2 FQGNSA. Trimming shortened V by 3 bases and J by 5 bases, and 13 bases separated the two germline ends. The CDR3 runs 14 residues. The CDR3 coding sequence is TGTGCCAGCAGCTTTCGACAGGCTAAGACTGAAGCTTTCTTT. Its translation: CASSFRQAKTEAFF.

The chain recombines TRBV15 with TRBJ2-3, with TRBD1 as a possible D gene (6 bases). V lost 1 base, J lost 1 base, and 12 bases lay in between. The germline V gene encodes CDR1 LNHNV and CDR2 YYDKDF (reference sequence). This CDR3 is built from 16 residues. DNA of the CDR3: TGTGCCACCAGCAGAGGCAGGGGCAGGGGCACAGATACGCAGTATTTT. It translates to CATSRGRGRGTDTQYF.

The chain is built from TRBV5-1 and TRBJ1-2; no firm D call. This CDR3 has 13 amino acids. CDR1 and CDR2 (germline): SGHRS, YFSETQ. Trimming took 4 bases from V and 7 from J, leaving 14 bases between them. The CDR3 DNA follows: TGCGCCAGCAGCCCCGAGGGATTTGGTGGCTACACCTTC. The encoded protein is CASSPEGFGGYTF.

The V and J genes are TRBV7-2 and TRBJ1-5; the D gene is possibly TRBD1 (5 bases). CDR1 and CDR2 (germline): SGHTA, FQGNSA. Trimming left V 5 bases short and J 3 bases short, with 14 bases between. The CDR3 is 15 amino acids. CDR3 sequence reads: CASSQGHQINQPQHF. Written as DNA, the CDR3 is TGTGCCAGCAGCCAAGGACACCAGATCAATCAGCCCCAGCATTTT.

This chain joins TRBV7-3 and TRBJ2-3; D is ambiguous. Germline CDR1 reads SGHTA; CDR2 reads FQGTGA. CDR3 length: 12 amino acids. With 2 bases removed from V and 5 bases from J, the gap between germline ends came to 5 bases. CDR3 coding DNA: TGTGCCAGCAGCTTAGTGGGAGATACGCAGTATTTT. Translated, it gives CASSLVGDTQYF.

This clone turned up a few times. At one boundary the junction diverges from the germline segment, which might be a read error. The rearrangement links TRBV29-1 to TRBJ1-4; 8 bases are a match to TRBD1. The CDR3 totals 13 residues. Germline V CDR1 and CDR2: SQVTM, ANQGSEA. The CDR3 DNA reads TGCAGCGTTGAGACAGGGGCGAATGTAAAACTGTTTTTT. This translates into CSVETGANVKLFF.

This clone has more than one count but fewer than ten. The chain employs TRBV7-2 and TRBJ2-5; 9 bases fit TRBD2. The CDR3 is 15 residues long. The germline V gene encodes CDR1 SGHTA and CDR2 FQGNSA. The ends lost 5 bases at V and 4 bases at J; junction bases unmatched: 8. The CDR3 sequence: CASSRGPAGGETQYF. DNA for the CDR3: TGTGCCAGCAGCCGTGGCCCAGCGGGGGGAGAGACCCAGTACTTC. Using reference TRBV7-2 and TRBJ2-5 for the parts outside the CDR3, the full variable domain is GAGVSQSPSNKVTEKGKDVELRCDPISGHTALYWYRQSLGQGLEFLIYFQGNSAPDKSGLPSDRFSAERTGGSVSTLTIQRTQQEDSAVYLCASSRGPAGGETQYFGPGTRLLVL.

This chain links TRBV28 with TRBJ2-5, with TRBD2 identical over 10 bases. This CDR3 region has 15 residues. V trimming: 3 bases; J trimming: 3 bases; junction bases outside the gene matches: 4. Germline CDR1 MDHEN, CDR2 SYDVKM. This CDR3 reads CASSFLAGEKETQYF. For the CDR3, the DNA is TGTGCCAGCAGTTTTCTAGCGGGGGAAAAAGAGACCCAGTACTTC.

This chain uses TRBV2 with TRBJ1-1; D is unclear. The V end lost 4 bases, the J end lost 0 bases, and 6 bases lay between the germline ends. CDR1 is SNHLY and CDR2 is FYNNEI in the germline V gene. This CDR3 comprises 13 residues. This CDR3 is CASSGELNTEAFF. CDR3 nucleotide sequence: TGTGCCAGCAGTGGCGAGTTGAACACTGAAGCTTTCTTT.

The chain couples TRBV29-1 to TRBJ2-7, with 7 bases that match TRBD2. The CDR3 contains 14 residues. CDR1 and CDR2 (germline): SQVTM, ANQGSEA. Trimming took 4 bases from V and 1 from J; bases not matched to a gene: 7. The CDR3 is CSVARPGLSYEQYF. The CDR3 coding sequence is TGCAGCGTTGCCCGACCGGGACTATCCTACGAGCAGTACTTC.

The CDR3 DNA follows: TGCGCCAGCAGCCACCGTCAATACGAGCAGTACTTC. It codes for CASSHRQYEQYF. This chain links TRBV4-1 with TRBJ2-7; D gene uncertain. The V gene lost 3 bases and the J gene lost 4 bases, with 7 bases spanning the gap. Germline V lookup: CDR1 MGHRA, CDR2 YSYEKL. There are 12 residues in the CDR3.